Listed below are T cell receptor beta chains from one sample, sequenced in a study of blood T cell repertoires in COVID-19. Measured with immunoSEQ multiplex PCR; TCRdb has only the in-frame clones, and not every one. Counted here are about 97,000 clones, 88% occurring once; the ten biggest clones make up around 2.1%. The specimen sequenced was peripheral blood. These TCRs come from a middle-aged man with COVID-19, enrolled during active disease. The CDR3 runs from the conserved cysteine through the conserved F or W. D genes are given only for firm matches. Part of the rows lack a size; the others show once, few, many or a class for expanded clones.

>TRBV6-5|.|TRBJ2-1|TRBD1
TGTGCCAGCAGTTTCCCCGGGACAGGGATAAATGAGCAGTTCTTC
CASSFPGTGINEQFF
>TRBV24-1|.|TRBJ1-2|.
TGTGCCACCAGTGATTTGCAGTTTGGCTACACCTTC
CATSDLQFGYTF
>TRBV5-1|.|TRBJ2-2|.
TGCGCCAGCAGTCGGGAGATGACAGCCGGGGAGCTGTTTTTT
CASSREMTAGELFF
>TRBV27|.|TRBJ2-1|TRBD1
TGTGCCAGCAGTTGGGGGGACAGGGTGGGGAATGAGCAGTTCTTC
CASSWGDRVGNEQFF
>TRBV3-1/TRBV3-2|.|TRBJ1-2|.
TGTGCCAGCAGCCAAGAAAGCGGACGCCCCGCGGGTGGCTACACCTTC
CASSQESGRPAGGYTF
>TRBV3-1/TRBV3-2|.|TRBJ1-5|TRBD1
TGTGCCAGCAGCCGAGGGACAGGGGTTTATCAGCCCCAGCATTTT
CASSRGTGVYQPQHF
>TRBV3-1/TRBV3-2|once|TRBJ1-2|.
TGTGCCAGCAGCCAAGGCAAGGGGTCTAACTATGGCTACACCTTC
CASSQGKGSNYGYTF
>TRBV10-2|.|TRBJ2-1|.
TGCGCCAGCATGGCTAAGGGGGGGGCCTTAGACAATGAGCAGTTCTTC
CASMAKGGALDNEQFF
>TRBV4-3|.|TRBJ1-1|TRBD1
TGCGCCAGCAGCCTGGACAGGGCCACTGAAGCTTTCTTT
CASSLDRATEAFF
>TRBV24-1|.|TRBJ1-1|TRBD1
TGTGCCACCAGGGGACAGGGGGGCACTGAAGCTTTCTTT
CATRGQGGTEAFF
>TRBV3-1/TRBV3-2|.|TRBJ2-1|TRBD2
TGTGCCAGCAGCCAACTAGCGGGGGGGAAGGAGCAGTTCTTC
CASSQLAGGKEQFF
>TRBV29-1|.|TRBJ1-1|.
TGCAGCGTTGTGTGGGGCGTCGGCACTGAAGCTTTCTTT
CSVVWGVGTEAFF
>TRBV11-2|.|TRBJ1-2|.
TGTGCCAGCAGGCGAGGCGAGAATAACTATGGCTACACCTTC
CASRRGENNYGYTF
>TRBV3-1/TRBV3-2|.|TRBJ2-3|TRBD2
TGTGCCAGCAGCCCTCTAGCGGGTACTCCCACAGATACGCAGTATTTT
CASSPLAGTPTDTQYF
>TRBV7-8|.|TRBJ1-2|.
TGTGCCAGCAGCAGCAGGCCAAACTATGGCTACACCTTC
CASSSRPNYGYTF
>TRBV28|.|TRBJ2-5|.
TGTGCCAGCAGTCCGGCGAAGGACAACAAAGAGACCCAGTACTTC
CASSPAKDNKETQYF
>TRBV21-1|.|TRBJ1-5|.
TGTGCCAGCAGCTCAAGAATAGGGGGCCGCAATCAGCCCCAGCATTTT
CASSSRIGGRNQPQHF
>TRBV18|.|TRBJ2-5|TRBD1
TGTGCCAGCTCAACAGGGGGCAAAGAGACCCAGTACTTC
CASSTGGKETQYF
>TRBV6-6|.|TRBJ2-1|.
TGTGCCAGCAGTTACGTAGTAGGGGCCTACAATGAGCAGTTCTTC
CASSYVVGAYNEQFF
>TRBV30|.|TRBJ1-6|.
TGTGCCTGGAGTAAGAGGGACACACAAAATTCACCCCTCCACTTT
CAWSKRDTQNSPLHF
>TRBV4-2|.|TRBJ1-6|TRBD1
TGTGCCAGCAGCCAAGATGGGACAGTTAATTCACCCCTCCACTTT
CASSQDGTVNSPLHF
>TRBV5-1|.|TRBJ2-7|.
TGCGCCAGCAGCTTGGGAGCCGAGCAGTACTTC
CASSLGAEQYF
>TRBV12-3/TRBV12-4|.|TRBJ2-1|TRBD1
TGTGCCAGCTTACAGGGGTTGAGAAATGAGCAGTTCTTC
CASLQGLRNEQFF
>TRBV18|.|TRBJ2-1|TRBD1
TGTGCCAGCTCACGGCTACAGGGGGCTGGCAATGAGCAGTTCTTC
CASSRLQGAGNEQFF
>TRBV4-2|.|TRBJ2-1|.
TGTGCCAGCAGCCAAGAGGGCGTGGGTGAGCAGTTCTTC
CASSQEGVGEQFF
>TRBV11-2|.|TRBJ2-7|TRBD1
TGTGCCAGCAGCTCCTACTCAGGGGGTACCTACGAGCAGTACTTC
CASSSYSGGTYEQYF
>TRBV2|.|TRBJ1-2|.
TGTGCCAGCAGCCGTGCCCCGGGAGCCACTAACTATGGCTACACCTTC
CASSRAPGATNYGYTF
>TRBV6-5|.|TRBJ1-2|.
TGTGCCAGCAGTCGGTTGAAGAGCTATGGCTACACCTTC
CASSRLKSYGYTF
>TRBV2|.|TRBJ1-2|.
TGTGCCAGCAGCGAACGGGACTCTCACTATGGCTACACCTTC
CASSERDSHYGYTF
>TRBV5-1|once|TRBJ1-4|TRBD1
TGCGCCAGCAGCCTGGAGGGGACAGACTATGAAAAACTGTTTTTT
CASSLEGTDYEKLFF
>TRBV6-6|.|TRBJ2-3|TRBD2
TGTGCCAGCAGCCGAACCTCACTAGCGGGGGGAACTAGCACAGATACGCAGTATTTT
CASSRTSLAGGTSTDTQYF
>TRBV28|.|TRBJ1-6|.
TGTGCCAGCAGTTCAGACAGGTATAATTCACCCCTCCACTTT
CASSSDRYNSPLHF
>TRBV19|.|TRBJ2-2|.
TGTGCCAGTAGTGTTGAGAGGGAAGGGGAGCTGTTTTTT
CASSVEREGELFF
>TRBV15|.|TRBJ1-2|TRBD1
TGTGCCACCAGCAGACTCCGGGACAGCCACTATGGCTACACCTTC
CATSRLRDSHYGYTF
>TRBV9|.|TRBJ2-3|TRBD1
TGTGCCAGCAGCGGAACAGGGGGATTCACAGATACGCAGTATTTT
CASSGTGGFTDTQYF
>TRBV27|.|TRBJ1-6|TRBD1
TGTGCCAGCAGTTTATTGGGACAGGATAATTCACCCCTCCACTTT
CASSLLGQDNSPLHF
>TRBV6-1|.|TRBJ1-2|.
TGTGCCAGCAGTGAACTGCCCGGGGGGAGCGGCTACACCTTC
CASSELPGGSGYTF
>TRBV27|.|TRBJ1-5|TRBD1
TGTGCCATCGGGACAGGGCGTCAGCCCCAGCATTTT
CAIGTGRQPQHF
>TRBV5-1|.|TRBJ1-1|.
TGCGCCAGCAGCTTAGACAGTGACACTGAAGCTTTCTTT
CASSLDSDTEAFF
>TRBV19|.|TRBJ1-5|.
TGTGCCAGTAGTTATGGTTCAGGGTTCAATCAGCCCCAGCATTTT
CASSYGSGFNQPQHF
>TRBV9|.|TRBJ2-7|.
TGTGCCAGCAGCGCACCCCCCCCACGGGGTCTCTACGAGCAGTACTTC
CASSAPPPRGLYEQYF
>TRBV3-1/TRBV3-2|once|TRBJ2-2|TRBD2
TGTGCCAGCAGCCAAGAGCTGACTAGCGGAAACACCGGGGAGCTGTTTTTT
CASSQELTSGNTGELFF
>TRBV2|.|TRBJ1-2|.
TGTGCCAGCAGAGGAGGGTCGAACTATGGCTACACCTTC
CASRGGSNYGYTF
>TRBV11-2|once|TRBJ2-2|.
TGTGCCAGCAGCTTAGATAGGGCGGGGGCTTCCACCGGGGAGCTGTTTTTT
CASSLDRAGASTGELFF
>TRBV9|.|TRBJ2-1|TRBD1
TGTGCCAGCAGCGTAGAAGGACAGGGGATTGGTGAGCAGTTCTTC
CASSVEGQGIGEQFF
>TRBV9|.|TRBJ2-7|TRBD1
TGTGCCAGCAGCGCTCAACCGGGACAGGGGGTCTACGAGCAGTACTTC
CASSAQPGQGVYEQYF
>TRBV24-1|few|TRBJ1-2|TRBD1
TGTGCCACCAGTGATCCGACAGGGAACTATGGCTACACCTTC
CATSDPTGNYGYTF
>TRBV4-1|.|TRBJ2-7|.
TGCGCCAGCAGCCAAGGTGGCAGCTCCTACGAGCAGTACTTC
CASSQGGSSYEQYF
>TRBV4-2|.|TRBJ1-1|.
TGTGCCAGCAGCATAGGACAGCTGAACACTGAAGCTTTCTTT
CASSIGQLNTEAFF
>TRBV14|.|TRBJ2-1|.
TGTGCCAGCAGCCAAGACATAGGGGTCTCCTACAATGAGCAGTTCTTC
CASSQDIGVSYNEQFF
>TRBV3-1/TRBV3-2|once|TRBJ2-1|.
TGTGCCAGCAGCCAAGGGACTACCCGTTTAAATGAGCAGTTCTTC
CASSQGTTRLNEQFF